The rows below give T cell receptor beta chains drawn from one sample of a study of blood T cell repertoires in COVID-19. TCRdb's table, derived via immunoSEQ multiplex PCR, lists solely in-frame clones and lacks some. Found here are a few hundred thousand clones, roughly 85% of them singletons; the top ten hold approximately 7.6%. What was sequenced was peripheral blood. These receptor sequences come from a human donor in a cohort sampled during active COVID-19. Both conserved end residues are part of each CDR3. D genes are given only for firm matches. Not every row has a clone size; where given, it reads once, few, many or a size class.

>NA|TRBJ2-3|TRBV4-1|TRBD2
TGCGCCAGCACCTTCGGCGGGGGGAGGGATACGCAGTATTTT
CASTFGGGRDTQYF
>NA|TRBJ2-2|TRBV6-5|NA
TGTGCCAGCGTGGGGGCCAGTAACACCGGGGAGCTGTTTTTT
CASVGASNTGELFF
>NA|TRBJ1-1|TRBV10-3|NA
TGTGCCATCACGCCAGACATGAACACTGAAGCTTTCTTT
CAITPDMNTEAFF
>NA|TRBJ2-5|TRBV7-6|TRBD1
TGTGCCAGCAGCTTATCCTCGGGCAGGGGGTTTGGAGAGACCCAGTACTTC
CASSLSSGRGFGETQYF
>NA|TRBJ1-1|TRBV29-1|NA
TGCAGCGTTCGGGGGGGTTTGGACACTGAAGCTTTCTTT
CSVRGGLDTEAFF
>NA|TRBJ1-1|TRBV6-1|TRBD1
TGTGCCAGCAGTGAATCCGGGACAGGGTTTGACACTGAAGCTTTCTTT
CASSESGTGFDTEAFF
>NA|TRBJ2-1|TRBV6-1|TRBD2
TGTGCCAGCAGTGAAGGTAGGGGACTAGCGGGGACCTACAATGAGCAGTTCTTC
CASSEGRGLAGTYNEQFF
>NA|TRBJ2-3|TRBV20-1|NA
TGCAGTGCTAGTTGGCCGAGCACAGATACGCAGTATTTT
CSASWPSTDTQYF
>NA|TRBJ1-5|TRBV4-2|TRBD1
TGTGCCAGCAGCCAAGGGACAGGGGACAATCAGCCCCAGCATTTT
CASSQGTGDNQPQHF
>few|TRBJ2-1|TRBV10-2|NA
TGCGCCAGCAGTGAGTGGAGTGAGCAGTTCTTC
CASSEWSEQFF
>NA|TRBJ1-4|TRBV11-3|TRBD1
TGTGCCAGCAGCCGCGACAGGGTGTCGGAAAAACTGTTTTTT
CASSRDRVSEKLFF
>NA|TRBJ2-5|TRBV7-9|TRBD1
TGTGCCAGCCGTCGGAAACTAAAGGGGCCAGGGGGCGAGGAGACCCAGTACTTC
CASRRKLKGPGGEETQYF
>NA|TRBJ2-2|TRBV7-3|NA
TGTGCCAGCAGTCCCGGACAACTCGCGAACACCGGGGAGCTGTTTTTT
CASSPGQLANTGELFF
>NA|TRBJ2-7|TRBV30|NA
TGTGCCTGGAGTCCCCTAGCGTTCTCAAGCGGGCAGTACTTC
CAWSPLAFSSGQYF
>NA|TRBJ2-1|TRBV5-6|TRBD2
TGTGCCAGCAGCTACGGGACTAGCGGAACTGACAATGAGCAGTTCTTC
CASSYGTSGTDNEQFF
>NA|TRBJ2-1|TRBV19|TRBD2
TGTGCCAGTAGTTCCGGACTAGCGGTCTACAATGAGCAGTTCTTC
CASSSGLAVYNEQFF
>many|TRBJ2-7|TRBV24-1|TRBD2
TGTGCCACCAGTGACCGGACTAGCGGGGGGTCCTACGAGCAGTACTTC
CATSDRTSGGSYEQYF
>many|TRBJ1-1|TRBV19|TRBD1
TGTGCCAGTAGTATTGGCCCCAGGGGGCGGAACACTGAAGCTTTCTTT
CASSIGPRGRNTEAFF
>few|TRBJ1-1|TRBV12-5|NA
TGTGCTAGTGGTTTGGCCCTTGGGGAGGTTATGAACACTGAAGCTTTCTTT
CASGLALGEVMNTEAFF
>NA|TRBJ2-3|TRBV3-1/TRBV3-2|NA
TGTGCCAGCAGCCACGGCGCTGGGCGACCCGACACAGATACGCAGTATTTT
CASSHGAGRPDTDTQYF
>NA|TRBJ1-6|TRBV7-3|TRBD1
TGTGCCAGCAGCTTAATGGGCAGGGGGCAAAATTCACCCCTCCACTTT
CASSLMGRGQNSPLHF
>many|TRBJ1-5|TRBV4-1|TRBD1
TGCGCCAGCAGCCCAGCGGACAGGGTCGGGTATAGCAATCAGCCCCAGCATTTT
CASSPADRVGYSNQPQHF
>NA|TRBJ1-4|TRBV7-9|NA
TGTGCCAGCAGCTTAGCTCTGGGGGCGAGGGAAAGAGAAAAACTGTTTTTT
CASSLALGAREREKLFF
>NA|TRBJ2-3|TRBV30|NA
TGTGCCTGGAGTGTAGTCGGGTCGGATACGCAGTATTTT
CAWSVVGSDTQYF
>NA|TRBJ2-1|TRBV6-1|NA
TGTGCCAGCAGTGAACATGGGGGGGCCTCAAGTGAGCAGTTCTTC
CASSEHGGASSEQFF
>once|TRBJ1-1|TRBV7-9|NA
TGTGCCAGCAGCCCAAAGGGCTTCCCCGTGGGCGGGGTCACTGAAGCTTTCTTT
CASSPKGFPVGGVTEAFF
>once|TRBJ1-6|TRBV11-2|NA
TGTGCCAGCAGCTCTAAGCCCATTTATAATTCACCCCTCCACTTT
CASSSKPIYNSPLHF
>NA|TRBJ2-7|TRBV3-1/TRBV3-2|NA
TGTGCCAGCAGCCAAGTTGAGCTAAGGGGCTACGAGCAGTACTTC
CASSQVELRGYEQYF
>once|TRBJ1-3|TRBV4-2|NA
TGTGCCAGCAGCCAAGCCGGGACTGCTGGAAACACCATATATTTT
CASSQAGTAGNTIYF
>many|TRBJ2-2|TRBV3-1/TRBV3-2|NA
TGTGCCAGCAGCCAAGATTCGACCGGGGAGCTGTTTTTT
CASSQDSTGELFF
>NA|TRBJ1-2|TRBV7-9|TRBD1
TGTGCCAGCAGCTTATGGGTCGGGAACAGGGGCCATGGCTACACCTTC
CASSLWVGNRGHGYTF
>NA|TRBJ1-5|TRBV19|TRBD1
TGTGCCAGTACCTCTCTGGCCCGGGACAGATATCAGCCCCAGCATTTT
CASTSLARDRYQPQHF
>once|TRBJ1-4|TRBV6-5|TRBD1
TGTGCCAGCAAGACAGGGGCAACTAATGAAAAACTGTTTTTT
CASKTGATNEKLFF
>NA|TRBJ2-7|TRBV30|TRBD1
TGTGCCTGGTCGACAGGGGACTACGAGCAGTACTTC
CAWSTGDYEQYF
>NA|TRBJ2-2|TRBV7-9|TRBD2
TGTGCCAGCAGCGAACGGACTAGCATGAACACCGGGGAGCTGTTTTTT
CASSERTSMNTGELFF
>NA|TRBJ1-1|TRBV7-9|TRBD1
TGTGCCAGCAGGGCCGGGACAGGGATTGAAGCTTTCTTT
CASRAGTGIEAFF
>NA|TRBJ2-2|TRBV6-1|NA
TGTGCCAGCAGTGAAGGGTCGAGCCGCGGGGAGCTGTTTTTT
CASSEGSSRGELFF
>NA|TRBJ2-7|TRBV5-1|TRBD1
TGCGCCAGCAGCTTGGGGCCACCGGGACAGGGATTTGAGCAGTACTTC
CASSLGPPGQGFEQYF
>NA|TRBJ1-2|TRBV24-1|TRBD1
TGTGCCACCCGGGACAGGGAGGACTATGGCTACACCTTC
CATRDREDYGYTF
>NA|TRBJ2-5|TRBV7-2|NA
TGTGCCAGCCACCGGGAGACCCAGTACTTC
CASHRETQYF
>NA|TRBJ1-3|TRBV29-1|TRBD1
TGCAGCGTACGGGACAGGGGGGGAAACACCATATATTTT
CSVRDRGGNTIYF
>NA|TRBJ1-5|TRBV7-8|NA
TGTGCCAGCAGCTTAGAGGGGTCGTATCAGCCCCAGCATTTT
CASSLEGSYQPQHF
>NA|TRBJ1-1|TRBV11-2|TRBD1
TGTGCCAGCAGCTTAGCGGGACAGGGTATGGGGACTGAAGCTTTCTTT
CASSLAGQGMGTEAFF
>NA|TRBJ2-1|TRBV14|NA
TGTGCCAGCACACACTCACGGGTTGGAATTGGCAATGAGCAGTTCTTC
CASTHSRVGIGNEQFF
>NA|TRBJ1-2|TRBV25-1|NA
TGTGCCAGCAGTGAAAGCGGGTCCGGCTATGGCTACACCTTC
CASSESGSGYGYTF
>once|TRBJ2-3|TRBV7-8|NA
TGTGCCAGCAGCTTTAAACGCGGAGTTAGGACAGATACGCAGTATTTT
CASSFKRGVRTDTQYF
>NA|TRBJ1-1|TRBV5-1|NA
TGCGCCAGCAGCTCGGGAGGCGGCCGCACTGAAGCTTTCTTT
CASSSGGGRTEAFF
>NA|TRBJ1-2|TRBV10-3|NA
TGTGCCTTAAAATGGGACTATCCTAACTATGGCTACACCTTC
CALKWDYPNYGYTF
>once|TRBJ2-7|TRBV6-5|TRBD1
TGTGCCAGCAGAGATAAACCCAGGGGGCCGAGCGAGCAGTACTTC
CASRDKPRGPSEQYF
>NA|TRBJ1-5|TRBV6-5|NA
TGTGCCAGCAGTCCCGTGTGGGGAGGCAATCAGCCCCAGCATTTT
CASSPVWGGNQPQHF
>NA|TRBJ2-1|TRBV30|TRBD2
TGTGCCTGGAGCCTTCCTCGGGGTAGCGGGTACAATGAGCAGTTCTTC
CAWSLPRGSGYNEQFF
>NA|TRBJ1-4|TRBV5-1|NA
TGCGCCAGCAGCTTGGGACAAACAACTAATGAAAAACTGTTTTTT
CASSLGQTTNEKLFF
>NA|TRBJ1-5|TRBV7-2|TRBD1
TGTGCCAGCTCCCCCAAAGGGGGCTATAATCAGCCCCAGCATTTT
CASSPKGGYNQPQHF
>NA|TRBJ2-3|TRBV4-2|NA
TGTGCCAGCAGCCAAGACCCCTCAGGGACAGATACGCAGTATTTT
CASSQDPSGTDTQYF
>NA|TRBJ1-1|TRBV5-6|NA
TGTGCCAGCAGCCCAGGGGTTTGGACTGAAGCTTTCTTT
CASSPGVWTEAFF